Listed below are T cell receptor beta chains from one sample, sequenced in a study of T cells of healthy individuals. TCRdb used MiXCR to reprocess the 5' RACE reads, holding one entry per CDR3 protein. The repertoire consists of nearly 100,000 distinct CDR3 sequences, with 15% to 20% occurring once and the leading ten covering 6.2%. The receptors were gathered from a human donor in good health. Both conserved end residues are part of each CDR3.

>TRBV7-9|TRBJ2-5|14
CASSLSSVKETQYF
>TRBV7-2|TRBJ2-7|12
CASSLVGDEQYF
>TRBV28|TRBJ2-2|17
CASSFFDRRERTGELFF
>TRBV5-1|TRBJ2-3|16
CASSPTPGQYTDTQYF
>TRBV7-6|TRBJ2-1|14
CASSPLRSSNEQFF
>TRBV7-2|TRBJ2-7|13
CASSLGGVWEQYF
>TRBV28|TRBJ2-7|14
CASSSASGFFEQYF
>TRBV19|TRBJ2-7|15
CASSIYGTSSYEQYF
>TRBV29-1|TRBJ2-3|14
CSVATGGGTDTQYF
>TRBV28|TRBJ2-7|11
CASSHQVRQYF
>TRBV9|TRBJ2-3|15
CASNRGTSAADTQYF
>TRBV18|TRBJ2-7|14
CASSAGGRPYEQYF
>TRBV6-5|TRBJ2-1|16
CASSSFGLAFYNEQFF
>TRBV28|TRBJ2-2|17
CASSFRLAGVHTGELFF
>TRBV9|TRBJ2-6|18
CASSSPHRSGAGANVLTF
>TRBV27|TRBJ1-3|15
CASSSAGADGNTIYF
>TRBV27|TRBJ2-1|14
CASKTSGAYNEQFF
>TRBV6-5|TRBJ1-5|14
CASSYDGGSQPQHF
>TRBV7-9|TRBJ2-7|12
CASTLGEYEQYF
>TRBV5-6|TRBJ1-4|14
CASSFAGADEKLFF
>TRBV21-1|TRBJ2-5|18
CASSKKQGYSGLTETQYF
>TRBV27|TRBJ2-1|19
CASSRRASGRGGSYNEQFF
>TRBV27|TRBJ2-7|14
CASRRKGKRDTRHF
>TRBV18|TRBJ2-5|14
CASSGTSGIETQYF
>TRBV29-1|TRBJ1-2|13
CSVGDSPLYGYTF
>TRBV28|TRBJ2-2|13
CASSLTNTGELFF
>TRBV12-3/TRBV12-4|TRBJ2-7|12
CASSSLAYEQYF
>TRBV7-2|TRBJ2-3|15
CASSLGLAYTDTQYF
>TRBV7-9|TRBJ1-2|11
CASSAGHFYTF
>TRBV28|TRBJ1-1|14
CASSRGQGNTEAFF
>TRBV12-2|TRBJ1-1|13
CASRSPPLTEAFF
>TRBV7-2|TRBJ1-2|14
CASSSRDINYGYTF
>TRBV20-1|TRBJ2-5|18
CSARSSASGGRIQETQYF
>TRBV20-1|TRBJ1-5|14
CSARGTGVLGSQHF
>TRBV29-1|TRBJ2-7|15
CSVVLLAGDPYEQYF
>TRBV2|TRBJ2-3|12
CASRSNTDTQYF
>TRBV29-1|TRBJ1-1|14
CSVVRRPGDTEAFF
>TRBV18|TRBJ2-7|12
CASGLGSYEQYF
>TRBV6-6|TRBJ1-6|14
CASSRTRGNSPLHF
>TRBV5-1|TRBJ1-5|13
CASSLYENQPQHF
>TRBV27|TRBJ2-2|13
CASQGDRAGELFF
>TRBV20-1|TRBJ2-7|14
CSAFRLAGSYEQYF
>TRBV10-3|TRBJ1-1|15
CATARGQGTSTEAFF
>TRBV12-3/TRBV12-4|TRBJ1-5|14
CASNKGLSNQPQHF
>TRBV28|TRBJ2-7|14
CASIPMGLSHEQYF
>TRBV19|TRBJ1-5|20
CASSIPGTGGLVGSNQPQHF
>TRBV12-3/TRBV12-4|TRBJ1-2|13
CASREQGDDGYTF
>TRBV27|TRBJ1-1|13
CASRVKESTEAFF
>TRBV4-2|TRBJ1-6|16
CASSQDRGTVDSPLHF
>TRBV6-2/TRBV6-3|TRBJ2-3|16
CASSPLAGGPRDTQYF
>TRBV7-3|TRBJ2-5|13
CASSLMGEETQYF
>TRBV7-2|TRBJ2-5|16
CASSLVQTGRGETQYF